Presented here are 15 T cell receptor beta chains from one specimen sequenced in a study of regulatory T cells in long-lasting Graves disease. Specified time point: newly diagnosed GD, antithyroid drugs for less than 3 months. From PBMCs, RNA was extracted and then used to make the TCR library. Arm-PCR of CDR3 regions and iRepertoire HTBI primers were used to build TCR beta libraries. TCRdb recomputed calls from the multiplex PCR reads with MiXCR, one row per CDR3 protein. The repertoire has 530,000 or so distinct CDR3 sequences, around an eighth of them found once; the top ten carry 8.5% to 10%. The same sample was also used in a study of T cells in Graves' hyperthyroidism and ophthalmopathy.

Sequenced material: peripheral blood mononuclear cells (PBMCs), taken at new diagnosis, from a patient treated with antithyroid drugs. The receptors were gathered from a man younger than 40 with Graves disease.

This clonotype was picked up a small number of times. The CDR3 DNA reads TGTGCCAGCAGTGACCTTTCGTCCTACAATGAGCAGTTCTTC. Its translation is CASSDLSSYNEQFF. V gene TRBV25-1 combines with J gene TRBJ2-1; D unresolved. The germline CDR1 and CDR2 sequences are MGHDK and SYGVNS. This CDR3 spans 14 amino acids. V was cut by 3 bases and J by 1 base, with 7 bases left in between.

The chain uses TRBV29-1 and TRBJ1-1; 10 nucleotides match TRBD1. V shed 0 bases, J shed 4 bases, and the junction held 2 bases outside the gene matches. The germline V gene encodes CDR1 SQVTM and CDR2 ANQGSEA. The CDR3 loop spans 14 amino acids. The CDR3 sequence is CSVEDGTGATEAFF. As DNA, the CDR3 is TGCAGCGTTGAAGATGGGACAGGGGCCACTGAAGCTTTCTTT.

The chain combines TRBV12-3 or TRBV12-4 with TRBJ1-2; weak D call: TRBD1 (5 bases). The ends were cut back, 7 bases at V and 6 bases at J, with 12 bases in the middle. The CDR3 runs 12 residues. Written as DNA, the CDR3 is TGTGCCAGCACCCAAGGGGCCCATGGCTACACCTTC. Its protein is CASTQGAHGYTF.

J is TRBJ2-1 and V is TRBV18, with D unclear. Per the germline V gene, CDR1 is KGHSH and CDR2 is LQKENI. The CDR3 sequence is 16 residues long. The V end was cut by 2 bases, the J end by 0 bases, with 11 bases between. CDR3 region: CASSPMATSSYNEQFF. As DNA, the CDR3 is TGTGCCAGCTCACCAATGGCCACGAGCTCCTACAATGAGCAGTTCTTC.

Of note for this clonotype: This sequence may be a read error, since a much larger clone differs from it by one base. The chain uses TRBV27 and TRBJ1-2; D is ambiguous. The germline V gene has CDR1 MNHEY and CDR2 SMNVEV (reference sequence). Trimming cost V 3 bases and J 6 bases, with 20 bases left between them. The CDR3 contains 16 residues. The CDR3 region is CASSFTNKEPADGYTF. CDR3 nucleotides: TGTGCCAGCAGTTTTACCAATAAGGAACCCGCGGATGGCTACACCTTC.

This clonotype was detected a few times. The V gene is TRBV19, the J gene TRBJ1-1, with D perhaps matching TRBD1 (6 bases). The ends were cut back, 3 bases at V and 4 bases at J, with 12 bases in the middle. CDR3 length: 14 amino acids. Germline V lookup: CDR1 LNHDA, CDR2 SQIVND (reference sequence). CDR3 bases: TGTGCCAGTAGTATGGGGGGCCGGACCACTGAAGCTTTCTTT. Protein product: CASSMGGRTTEAFF. Full variable domain (rest looked up from reference TRBV19 and TRBJ1-1): DGGITQSPKYLFRKEGQNVTLSCEQNLNHDAMYWYRQDPGQGLRLIYYSQIVNDFQKGDIAEGYSVSREKKESFPLTVTSAQKNPTAFYLCASSMGGRTTEAFFGQGTRLTVV.

About this clonotype itself: This may come from a read error, since a much larger clone is one base off. The genes are TRBV29-1 and TRBJ2-1; the match to TRBD2 covers 10 bases. The DNA end is more similar to TRBJ2-7, so the J call may be wrong. This CDR3 is built from 16 residues. The germline V gene encodes CDR1 SQVTM and CDR2 ANQGSEA. CDR3 loop: CSVVRLAGSSYNEQYF. Written as DNA, the CDR3 is TGCAGCGTCGTAAGACTAGCGGGCAGCTCCTACAATGAGCAGTACTTC.

This clonotype was counted ten times or more. This chain links TRBV12-3 or TRBV12-4 with TRBJ1-1; unclear D gene. This CDR3 contains 13 residues. Trimming removed 2 bases at V and 5 bases at J, with 9 bases between. In DNA, the CDR3 is TGTGCCAGCAGTTTACGGATCCCGACTGAAGCTTTCTTT. The encoded protein is CASSLRIPTEAFF.

The chain employs TRBV10-3 and TRBJ2-7; D may be TRBD1 (5 bases). The CDR3 runs 13 residues. Germline lookup yields CDR1 ENHRY and CDR2 SYGVKD. Trimming stripped 6 bases from V and 3 bases from J, with 12 bases between. CDR3 sequence reads: CAIRVGPNYEQYF. The DNA of the CDR3 is TGTGCCATCAGGGTGGGGCCCAACTACGAGCAGTACTTC.

This clonotype was picked up many times. The rearrangement joins TRBV29-1 to TRBJ2-1, with D possibly being TRBD1 or TRBD2 (8 bases each). Deletions cut 7 bases from V and 3 bases from J, with 19 bases between. CDR1 SQVTM and CDR2 ANQGSEA come from the germline V gene. The CDR3 is 15 amino acids. The CDR3: CSATGGLVVYNEQFF. The CDR3 coding sequence is TGCAGCGCAACAGGGGGACTAGTGGTCTACAATGAGCAGTTCTTC.

Concerning this clonotype: The junction shows a germline mismatch at one end, possibly a read error. The rearrangement links TRBV5-1 to TRBJ2-1; the match to TRBD2 covers 15 bases. Germline lookup yields CDR1 SGHRS and CDR2 YFSETQ. The CDR3 runs 18 residues. The CDR3 loop reads CASSTRGTSGGIYNEQFF. CDR3 bases: TGTGCCAGCAGCACCCGGGGGACTAGCGGGGGGATTTACAATGAGCAGTTCTTC.

The chain is built from TRBV27 and TRBJ1-1, with TRBD1 identical over 8 bases. In germline, CDR1 is MNHEY, CDR2 SMNVEV (reference sequence). V lost 5 bases, J lost 3 bases, and 8 bases stayed unmatched. The CDR3 extends over 15 amino acids. The CDR3 loop reads CASSLRGLVDTEAFF. As DNA, the CDR3 is TGTGCCAGCAGTCTCAGGGGGCTCGTGGACACTGAAGCTTTCTTT.

This clonotype appeared a few times. The rearrangement links TRBV24-1 to TRBJ1-1, with D hard to call. Per germline, CDR1 KGHDR and CDR2 SFDVKD. Trimming took off 6 bases at V and 11 bases at J, with 12 bases between the two ends. The CDR3 runs 11 residues. This CDR3 reads CATSLGDSAFF. The CDR3, as DNA: TGTGCCACCAGTCTGGGAGACTCTGCTTTCTTT.

This clonotype has ten or more counts. The rearrangement joins TRBV12-5 to TRBJ1-4, with D possibly TRBD1 on 6 matching bases. V was cut by 7 bases and J by 6 bases, with 12 bases left in between. The CDR3 spans 13 residues. Germline CDR1 reads LGHNT; CDR2 reads FRNRAP. The CDR3 region is CASARDTDEKLFF. In DNA form, the CDR3 reads TGTGCTAGTGCCCGGGACACTGATGAAAAACTGTTTTTT.

This clonotype has a count of ten or more. The J gene is TRBJ2-7, the V gene TRBV7-9, with D possibly being TRBD1 (7 bases). Trimming stripped 3 bases from V and 3 bases from J, with 12 bases between. The CDR3 covers 14 residues. Germline V gene lookup returns CDR1 SEHNR and CDR2 FQNEAQ (reference sequence). In DNA, the CDR3 is TGTGCCAGCAGCTTCGGTCAGGGGGGCTACGAGCAGTACTTC. Translated: CASSFGQGGYEQYF.